Given below is one T cell receptor (beta chain) in context. Its specificity is not known. The data stem from a study of T-cell reconstitution after alpha-beta-depleted transplantation in children. The CDR3 contains 13 residues. Per the germline V gene, CDR1 is MNHNS and CDR2 is SASEGT. The ends were cut back, 10 bases at V and 1 base at J, with 11 bases in the middle. Points from the study as a whole: Expanded graft clones, several hundred of them, were reportedly the source of alpha-beta T cells about two months after transplant.

As it was prepared, the TCRbeta library received unique molecular identifiers. TCRdb called the PCR reads again in MiXCR, with one record for every CDR3 protein. The table includes about 980,000 distinct CDR3 sequences, about 31% detected once. Sample: PBMCs, mostly from graft donor cells, taken 360 days after TCRalphabeta/CD19-depleted stem cell transplant. The origin of this receptor is a boy under three years old who had a stem cell transplant for SCID, so the T cells may come from the graft donor. This chain uses TRBV6-1 with TRBJ1-3; D not resolved. The CDR3 DNA sequence: TGTGCCACCCGGGCTTTTTCTGGAAACACCATATATTTT. Translation gives CATRAFSGNTIYF.